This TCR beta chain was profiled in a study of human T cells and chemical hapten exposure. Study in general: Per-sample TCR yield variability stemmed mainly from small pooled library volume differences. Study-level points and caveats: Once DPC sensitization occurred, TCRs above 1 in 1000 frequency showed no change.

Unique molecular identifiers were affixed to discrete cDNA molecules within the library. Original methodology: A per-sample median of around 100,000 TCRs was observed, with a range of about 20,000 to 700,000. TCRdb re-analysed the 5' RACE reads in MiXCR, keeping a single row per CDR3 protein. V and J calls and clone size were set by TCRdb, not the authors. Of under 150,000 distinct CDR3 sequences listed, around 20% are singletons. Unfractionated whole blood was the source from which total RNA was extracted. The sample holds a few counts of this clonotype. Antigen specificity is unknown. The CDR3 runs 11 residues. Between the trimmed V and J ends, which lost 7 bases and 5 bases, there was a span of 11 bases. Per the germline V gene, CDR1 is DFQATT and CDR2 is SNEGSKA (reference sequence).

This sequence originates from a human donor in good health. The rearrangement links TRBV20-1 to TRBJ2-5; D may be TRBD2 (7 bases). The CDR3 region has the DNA TGCAGTGTCGAGGGGGGGGAGACCCAGTACTTC. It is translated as CSVEGGETQYF.